This T cell receptor beta chain came from a study of blood T cell repertoires in COVID-19. Study background: Samples of COVID-19 (acute and convalescent) were obtained from the United States, Italy and Spain.

Per germline, CDR1 WSHSY and CDR2 SAAADI. The V end lost 4 bases, the J end lost 7 bases, and 14 bases lay between the germline ends. The CDR3 is 14 amino acids. Under the authors' procedure: The assay estimated nucleated cells by amplifying reference gene primers. Assay: immunoSEQ multiplex PCR; the TCRdb copy retains only in-frame clones and omits some. From that table come the V and J calls and clone size; the DNA was used to work out D and trimming. The profile shows 130,000 or so clones, 85% to 90% of them singletons. Sequencing was performed on peripheral blood. The rearrangement uses TRBV10-2 and TRBJ1-5; perhaps TRBD1 as D (5 bases). This clonotype originated in a human donor in a cohort sampled during active COVID-19. The DNA for the CDR3 is TGCGCCAGCAGTGTTGGTGGGGCAGGACAGCCCCAGCATTTT. The encoded protein is CASSVGGAGQPQHF.